This T cell receptor (beta chain) was documented in a study of blood T cell repertoires in COVID-19. About the study: The United States, Italy and Spain were the sources of the acute and convalescent COVID-19 samples. The cDNA or gDNA used as material had been derived from T cells, B-cell-depleted T cells, or PBMCs.

Germline assignment: CDR1 SGHTA and CDR2 FQGTGA. This CDR3 is built from 18 residues. The V end lost 5 bases, the J end lost 4 bases, and 25 bases lay between the germline ends. In the source study's methods: Amplified reference gene primers provided the basis for estimating nucleated cell counts. Repertoires were generated with immunoSEQ multiplex PCR, while TCRdb's copy carries only in-frame clones and drops some. The DNA gave D and trimming, while V, J and clone size come from that table. The sample includes some 64,000 clones, over 75% of them seen just once. The sequence was collected from an elderly man with active or convalescent COVID-19. The source material was peripheral blood. The chain links TRBV7-3 to TRBJ2-3, with a tentative D call TRBD2 (7 bases). In DNA, the CDR3 is TGTGCCAGCAGCATTACCTCCGGATTAGGGGGGGCCTCAGATACGCAGTATTTT. Protein sequence: CASSITSGLGGASDTQYF.